The subject of this entry is one T cell receptor beta chain. Its specificity is unknown. The record originates from a study of cytomegalovirus exposure and HLA in healthy donors. Background on the study: Most genotyped donors, 65% to 90% of more than 300, had Caucasian-associated genetic ancestry. The study, taken as a whole, reports: Earlier findings revealed that most TCR beta V segments proved productive either about 90% or about 30% of the time. Researchers reported that a few CMV-associated chains were confirmed in vitro as CMV antigen-specific.

From germline, CDR1 is LNHDA and CDR2 SQIVND (reference sequence). V dropped 5 bases and J dropped 3 bases, with 17 bases sitting between them. This CDR3 contains 15 residues. Primers: 60 Vbeta forward and 13 Jbeta reverse. Sequencing used immunoSEQ multiplex PCR; TCRdb keeps in-frame clones, though not all of them. This sample carries about 180,000 clones, 76% of them seen once, and the ten largest clones take about 1.5%. This sequence was found in a man aged 18 to 30 in good health and CMV-seronegative. What was sequenced was PBMCs. The chain is built from TRBV19 and TRBJ2-7; D perhaps matches TRBD2 (5 bases). DNA of the CDR3: TGTGCCAGTAGTCCACCGAAGCGGTTGGACTACGAGCAGTACTTC. Its translation is CASSPPKRLDYEQYF.